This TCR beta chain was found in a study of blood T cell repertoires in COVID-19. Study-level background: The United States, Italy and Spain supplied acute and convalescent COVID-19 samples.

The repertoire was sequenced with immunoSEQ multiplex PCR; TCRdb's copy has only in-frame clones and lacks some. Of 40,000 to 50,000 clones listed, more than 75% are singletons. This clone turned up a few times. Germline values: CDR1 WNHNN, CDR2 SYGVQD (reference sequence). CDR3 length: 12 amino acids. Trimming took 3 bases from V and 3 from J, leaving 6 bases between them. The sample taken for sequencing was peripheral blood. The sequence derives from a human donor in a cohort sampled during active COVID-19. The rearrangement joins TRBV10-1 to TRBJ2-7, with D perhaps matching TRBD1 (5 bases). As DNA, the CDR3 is TGCGCCAGCAGTGAAAGGGGCTACGAGCAGTACTTC. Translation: CASSERGYEQYF.